The entry that follows covers one T cell receptor (beta chain) sequence. What this receptor recognizes is not known. Within one base of it there is no much larger clone, and no base qualities were kept. TCRB CDR3 regions were amplified from 1.5 to 2.5 ug genomic DNA, or all available DNA if less, using the immunoSEQ assay. The multiplex PCR employed 60 forward primers targeting TCR V beta segments and 13 reverse primers targeting J beta segments. Synthetic control templates were spiked into each sample at limiting dilution to estimate reads per starting template. The Illumina HiSeq System generated 87 bp sequencing reads. Per the authors' processing: PCR and sequencing errors were removed by a nearest neighbor algorithm that merged closely related sequences. TCR overlap was measured as the percentage of unique tumor TCR beta sequences that were also present in the peripheral blood of the same patient. The immuneACCESS repertoire file appears here via TCRdb, limited to in-frame rearrangements. These files lack a portion of the clones; in checked studies, under half of the deficit traces to unresolved V genes, and the cause of the others is not known. The V and J calls and clone size are taken from that table; D and trimming were inferred from the DNA. This sample holds about 73,000 clones; roughly 80% were observed only once. The ten top clones hold about 2% of the sample.

This entry comes from a study of glioma-infiltrating T cells after dendritic cell vaccination (dated by TCRdb to about 2016). Concerning the study at large: A cohort of 15 glioblastoma patients from Phase I and II dendritic cell vaccination trials was included, of whom 9 were newly diagnosed and 6 had recurrent disease. Survival after dendritic cell vaccination was correlated with TCR sequencing metrics such as TIL content and the overlap between tumor and blood repertoires. The vaccine consisted of monocyte-derived dendritic cells cultured less than eight days with IL-4 and GM-CSF, then pulsed overnight with autologous tumor lysate. Patients received autologous tumor lysate-pulsed dendritic cell vaccination between the early 2000s and the early 2010s. Three intradermal dendritic cell vaccine injections were administered to patients at biweekly intervals in the arm below the axilla. Deep sequencing of TCR beta CDR3 regions was used to quantify tumor-infiltrating lymphocyte content and compare tumor and blood repertoires in dendritic cell-vaccinated glioblastoma patients. What the study reported, not specific to this receptor: The three-group TCR overlap response model was described as speculative and requiring prospective validation. TCR clonality showed no direct relationship with survival, which suggests that a diverse polyclonal response may matter. Higher estimated pretreatment TIL content predicted longer time to progression and overall survival after dendritic cell vaccination. The cohort was small and heterogeneous, with few patients having full blood and tumor sets and even fewer initial-recurrent tumor pairs.

As encoded in the germline V gene (reference sequence), CDR1 is LNHDA while CDR2 is SQIVND. From its cysteine to its phenylalanine, the CDR3 spans 14 amino acids. Here the CDR3 DNA is all that survives: 42 bases in frame from base 1. For this chain, trimming is 5 bases at the V end and 0 bases at the J end, and the number of junction bases without a gene match is 2. Patients were selected for having adequate residual fresh-frozen tumor tissue and more than two years of available survival data. Molecular status otherwise varied across the glioblastoma patients, but none of them carried an isocitrate dehydrogenase mutation. PBMC collection took place before vaccination, two weeks after the third vaccination, and at tumor progression if progression occurred. Genomic DNA was extracted with the Qiagen DNeasy Blood extraction Kit.

The sequencing used blood, collected before dendritic cell vaccination. The rearranged segments are TRBV19 and TRBJ1-2, with 8 central nucleotides matching TRBD1. The source of this sequence is a human donor with glioblastoma. The CDR3 has the sequence CASSGQGSNYGYTF. The base sequence is TGTGCCAGTAGTGGACAGGGATCTAACTATGGCTACACCTTC.